In its sample, the clone carrying this T cell receptor beta chain was seen a few times. Its antigen is not identified. The germline V gene encodes CDR1 MDHEN and CDR2 SYDVKM. The CDR3 runs to 14 residues. V was cut by 7 bases and J by 7 bases, with 17 bases left in between. The source of the sample is a study of T cells in Graves' hyperthyroidism and ophthalmopathy. General study points: Most clonotypes expanded in the thyroid (above 0.001) were also present in blood. Ophthalmopathy was model-predicted a median about 7.1 months pre-onset.

The TCR beta CDR3 regions underwent amplification using RNA transcripts as the source. The HTBI set primed first-round TCR CDR3 RT-PCR. TCRdb re-called the multiplex PCR reads with MiXCR, one entry per CDR3 protein. The sample has about 680,000 distinct CDR3 sequences, 30% to 40% seen once. Sequencing was done on a sample of blood. V and J are TRBV28 and TRBJ1-5; a possible D gene is TRBD1 (6 bases). The source is a woman between 35 and 50 years old with Graves' hyperthyroidism. The CDR3 here is CASITDQGTQPQHF. CDR3 sequence (DNA): TGTGCCAGCATCACCGATCAGGGGACCCAGCCCCAGCATTTT.